Listed below are T cell receptor beta chains from one sample, sequenced in a study of blood T cells in healthy people across ages. TCRdb processed the 5' RACE reads anew with MiXCR; each CDR3 protein has one entry. The repertoire holds 1.2 million to 1.5 million distinct CDR3 sequences, with approximately 38% as singletons. Sequenced input: blood. Receptor source: a woman between 18 and 29 years old in good health. The CDR3 runs from the conserved cysteine through the conserved F or W. Fields, in order: clone size, J gene, V gene, CDR3 protein. Not every row has a clone size; where given, it reads once, few, many or a size class.

>-|TRBJ1-1|TRBV4-1
CASSRAPGINTEAFF
>few|TRBJ2-7|TRBV7-9
CASSPDLLSYEQYF
>-|TRBJ2-1|TRBV6-2/TRBV6-3
CASSPMSRSSYNEQFF
>-|TRBJ2-5|TRBV13
CASSLGQHQETQYF
>-|TRBJ1-5|TRBV3-1
CASNPFTGVNQPQHF
>few|TRBJ2-3|TRBV20-1
CSAWTPGGTDTQYF
>-|TRBJ2-2|TRBV6-1
CASSEVISLPGELFF
>-|TRBJ2-3|TRBV7-8
CASSLQGAGGGDTQYF
>-|TRBJ1-2|TRBV20-1
CSATRQGPTESYGYTF
>-|TRBJ1-1|TRBV11-2
CASSLGWGLGEAFF
>-|TRBJ2-7|TRBV6-5
CASSTRDGSSYEQYF
>once|TRBJ1-2|TRBV4-1
CASSQGEFCTF
>-|TRBJ1-5|TRBV7-3
CASSPRSNSNQPQHF
>few|TRBJ2-7|TRBV28
CASLRDGSYEQYF
>once|-|TRBV5-5
CASSWRASEQYF
>-|TRBJ2-1|TRBV11-2
CASLTPHGEQFF
>few|TRBJ2-7|TRBV30
CAWSVGTNYEQYF
>-|TRBJ1-6|TRBV20-1
CSASTTPNSPLHF
>-|TRBJ2-7|TRBV7-9
CASSDAKYEQYF
>-|TRBJ2-6|TRBV5-1
CASSPSVSGANVLTF
>few|TRBJ2-7|TRBV29-1
CSVALGGAVAGEQYF
>-|TRBJ2-1|TRBV20-1
CSARVLGGTVYNEQFF
>-|TRBJ2-4|TRBV4-2
CASSQFPGQNIQYF
>-|TRBJ2-3|TRBV5-1
CASSLDTLGLAGPSADTQYF
>-|TRBJ2-5|TRBV2
CASSEAAGGVNEQYF
>-|TRBJ2-1|TRBV30
CALSVLNEQFF
>few|TRBJ2-3|TRBV3-1
CASSQDLGLAGDTQYF
>few|TRBJ2-7|TRBV6-5
CASSYSADTYEQYF
>few|TRBJ2-7|TRBV28
CASSRPVEGTYEQYF
>-|TRBJ2-4|TRBV19
CASSTSSGPKNIQYF
>few|TRBJ1-4|TRBV2
CASSDPRLWDEKLFF
>-|TRBJ2-7|TRBV5-1
CASSSPGTGSYEQYF
>-|TRBJ2-2|TRBV25-1
CASSETPAGTGELFF
>few|TRBJ1-2|TRBV6-5
CASSSGQGYTF
>-|TRBJ1-1|TRBV7-8
CAAARGGPRVNTEAFF
>few|TRBJ2-7|TRBV4-1
CASSHRAGTGVYEQYF
>few|TRBJ1-2|TRBV6-5
CASSYSGPFGLMYGYTF
>-|TRBJ1-2|TRBV7-2
CASSCRQGTRYTF
>few|TRBJ1-2|TRBV6-1
CASRPGTGGAGNYGYTF
>few|TRBJ2-3|TRBV28
CASSPPRAGPSTDTQYF
>-|TRBJ1-5|TRBV5-1
CASSEHSNQPQHF
>-|TRBJ2-2|TRBV5-5
CASSLGQLRLPAGELFF
>-|TRBJ2-3|TRBV12-3/TRBV12-4
CASSLYSGKADTQYF
>-|TRBJ1-1|TRBV10-3
CATWVGSNTEAFF
>-|-|TRBV27
CASSLGGTIQGTQYF
>-|TRBJ1-6|TRBV3-1
CASSQWATGPSPLHF
>many|TRBJ1-1|TRBV7-9
CASSLARGRSTEAFF
>few|TRBJ1-2|TRBV14
CDSSQGGYYGYTF
>-|TRBJ2-3|TRBV7-2
CASSLDSSGRAVDTDTQYF
>few|TRBJ2-3|TRBV2
CASSEDAGAGTDTQYF
>-|TRBJ2-1|TRBV6-6
CASSTNDRDEQFF
>few|TRBJ2-7|TRBV7-2
CASSLFRVSSYEQYF
>-|TRBJ1-6|TRBV2
CASSEEARLGSPLHF
>-|TRBJ1-1|TRBV6-5
CASRDRDFYTEAFF
>few|TRBJ2-3|TRBV3-1
CASSRDWSRTDTQYF